This T cell receptor beta chain was obtained from a study of shared clonotypes between healthy human individuals. With respect to this clone: Its specificity is not known.

Findings of the study overall: Only blood underwent sampling, and tissue repertoires likely differ.

The authors split each subset's genomic DNA evenly across several immunoSEQ plates. The method was immunoSEQ multiplex PCR; TCRdb's version includes in-frame clones alone and lacks a portion of them. Found here are about 590,000 clones, around 95% of them singletons; the top ten hold 0.095% to 0.12%. The V gene's germline CDR1 is MNHEY and CDR2 SVGAGI. V was pared by 6 bases and J by 0 bases, with 12 bases between. This CDR3 is 14 amino acids long. Terminally differentiated effector memory CD45RA+ cells were left out of the naive CD8 fraction, which was CD45RO-negative and positively selected for CCR7.

Sequenced material: naive CD8+ T cells sorted from blood. V is TRBV6-5 and J is TRBJ2-7; TRBD1 might be the D (6 bases). The sequence came from a woman in her 30s in good health. The CDR3 coding sequence is TGTGCCAGCAGGGACCTGGACAGCTCCTACGAGCAGTACTTC. As protein: CASRDLDSSYEQYF.